One and the same sample provided the 8 T cell receptor beta chains below, sequenced in a study of T cell responses to AZD1222 COVID-19 vaccine (dated by TCRdb to the early 2020s). Library generation was performed with the immunoSEQ multiplex PCR assay. TCRdb stores this immuneACCESS table with in-frame sequences only. Part of the clones is absent; in the studies checked, under half of the shortfall reflects unresolved V genes, and no reason is known for the rest. Counted in this sample were 90,000 to 100,000 clones; around 89% of them appeared once. In total, the top ten clones hold approximately 2.8% of the sample. The sample's time point label, decoded: baseline before first vaccination. The sequences come from peripheral blood, collected on day 0 of AZD1222 vaccination. These receptors all come from an adult in good health.

This chain uses TRBV30 with TRBJ2-2, with D tentatively TRBD1 (5 bases). Germline-derived CDR1 and CDR2 are GTSNPN and SVGIG (reference sequence). Trimming removed 3 bases at V and 5 bases at J, with 19 bases between. The CDR3 extends over 16 amino acids. The CDR3 spells CAWSLHQGRMTGELFF. The DNA for the CDR3 is TGTGCCTGGAGCCTACACCAGGGAAGAATGACCGGGGAGCTGTTTTTT.

V and J are TRBV2 and TRBJ2-2, with D maybe TRBD2 (5 bases). V lost 7 bases and J lost 4, with 13 bases in between. The CDR3 length is 14 residues. Per germline, CDR1 SNHLY and CDR2 FYNNEI. The CDR3 DNA reads TGTGCCAGCATCTCCGAAGGGAGCACCGGGGAGCTGTTTTTT. It is translated as CASISEGSTGELFF.

The chain carries TRBV5-1 and TRBJ2-4; 9 bases are shared with TRBD1. Germline V CDR1 and CDR2: SGHRS, YFSETQ. There are 15 residues in the CDR3. The V and J ends lost 1 base and 10 bases, in that order; junction bases with no gene match: 9. The CDR3 region has the DNA TGCGCCAGCAGCTTGTCGGGGGACAGGGAACATATTCAGTACTTC. Translated: CASSLSGDREHIQYF.

As regards this clone: This sample also contains other DNA sequences that code for the same CDR3. V gene TRBV6-4 combines with J gene TRBJ2-3; no clear D gene. V was cut by 2 bases and J by 3 bases, with 6 bases left in between. Germline V gives CDR1 MRHNA, CDR2 SNTAGT. CDR3 length: 13 amino acids. The CDR3 nucleotides are TGTGCCAGCAGTGACAGGGTAACAGATACGCAGTATTTT. As protein: CASSDRVTDTQYF.

The chain has TRBV19 and TRBJ2-2; D may be TRBD2 (5 bases). CDR1 LNHDA and CDR2 SQIVND come from the germline V gene (reference sequence). V dropped 7 bases and J dropped 4 bases, with 13 bases sitting between them. The CDR3 loop spans 14 amino acids. CDR3 sequence (DNA): TGTGCCAGTAAGGAGTATCGGGGCACCGGGGAGCTGTTTTTT. Amino acid sequence: CASKEYRGTGELFF.

The V and J genes are TRBV30 and TRBJ1-1; D uncertain. The V gene lost 4 bases and the J gene lost 0 bases, with 9 bases spanning the gap. CDR1 is GTSNPN, CDR2 SVGIG, per germline (reference sequence). The CDR3 has 13 amino acids. DNA for the CDR3: TGTGCCTGGACCAGATTTATGAACACTGAAGCTTTCTTT. Protein sequence: CAWTRFMNTEAFF.

This clone is a singleton in its sample. The V call is TRBV5-1, the J call TRBJ1-2; D unresolved. In germline, CDR1 is SGHRS, CDR2 YFSETQ. Trimming left V 1 base short and J 4 bases short, with 5 bases between. The CDR3 sequence is 12 residues long. This CDR3 is CASSLLGYGYTF. CDR3 in DNA: TGCGCCAGCAGCTTGCTGGGCTATGGCTACACCTTC.

This rearrangement joins TRBV9 to TRBJ2-2; 13 nucleotides align to TRBD2. Germline values: CDR1 SGDLS, CDR2 YYNGEE. The CDR3 consists of 16 residues. J gave up 7 bases and V 0 bases, and 3 bases lay outside the gene matches. CDR3 sequence: CASSVGTSGRHGELFF. Here the CDR3 DNA reads TGTGCCAGCAGCGTAGGGACTAGCGGGAGACACGGGGAGCTGTTTTTT.